Reported below is one T cell receptor (beta chain). This clonotype was observed at least ten times. The clone's antigen remains unknown. No per-base quality is available; no much larger clone lies one base away. Sequencing used an Illumina HiSeq 1500. The public sequencing data were trimmed at Q25 with fastp and processed into clonotypes with MiXCR by TCRdb, which kept only in-frame beta chains. One record per CDR3 amino acid sequence lists the most common genes and DNA. The sample records some 150,000 distinct CDR3 sequences, about a quarter of which are singletons. Of the sample, approximately 10% is held by the ten largest clones. This entry comes from a study of T cell repertoires in cytomegalovirus infection (dated by TCRdb to 2018 to 2020). Regarding the research as a whole: Because public TCR beta signatures pointed to carriage of CMV infection together with the matching HLA type, the HLA type of each donor mattered for the analysis.

From the cysteine up to the phenylalanine, the CDR3 has a length of 15 residues. Only the CDR3 DNA stays, 45 bases, in frame from base 1. V is reduced by 10 bases and J by 7 bases, leaving a spacing of 20 bases between them. Results and caveats for the whole study, not just this receptor: In both this cohort and an independent roughly 350-donor cohort, the cumulative frequency of public TCR beta family members distinguished carriers of CMV infection plus the relevant HLA type. The ex vivo response was dominated by HLA-C-restricted CMV-specific TCR beta clonotypes, which also provided the single most frequent clonotype in two of eight donors.

The sample taken for sequencing was PBMCs. The sequence derives from a human donor in good health (CMV status not recorded). Some clones in this sample may be carry-over from other donors' samples. The chain couples TRBV12-3 or TRBV12-4 to TRBJ1-6; confidence is insufficient to name the D gene. The CDR3 reads CATMLDGGLNSPLHF. The DNA is as follows: TGTGCCACCATGTTGGACGGAGGGTTGAATTCACCCCTCCACTTT.